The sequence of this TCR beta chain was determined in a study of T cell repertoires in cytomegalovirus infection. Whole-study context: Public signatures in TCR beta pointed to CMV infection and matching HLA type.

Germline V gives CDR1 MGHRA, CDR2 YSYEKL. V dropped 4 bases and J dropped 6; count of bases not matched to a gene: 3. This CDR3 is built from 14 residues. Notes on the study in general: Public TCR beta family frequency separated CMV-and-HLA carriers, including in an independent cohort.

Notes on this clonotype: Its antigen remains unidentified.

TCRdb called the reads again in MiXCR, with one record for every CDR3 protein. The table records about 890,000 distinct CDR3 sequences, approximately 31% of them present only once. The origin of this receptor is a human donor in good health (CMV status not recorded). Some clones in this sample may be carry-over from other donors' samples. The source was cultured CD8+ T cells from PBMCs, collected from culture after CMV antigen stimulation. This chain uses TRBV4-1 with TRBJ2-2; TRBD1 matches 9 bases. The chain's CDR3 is CASSRGTGSGELFF. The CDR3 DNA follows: TGCGCCAGCAGCCGCGGGACAGGGTCCGGGGAGCTGTTTTTT.